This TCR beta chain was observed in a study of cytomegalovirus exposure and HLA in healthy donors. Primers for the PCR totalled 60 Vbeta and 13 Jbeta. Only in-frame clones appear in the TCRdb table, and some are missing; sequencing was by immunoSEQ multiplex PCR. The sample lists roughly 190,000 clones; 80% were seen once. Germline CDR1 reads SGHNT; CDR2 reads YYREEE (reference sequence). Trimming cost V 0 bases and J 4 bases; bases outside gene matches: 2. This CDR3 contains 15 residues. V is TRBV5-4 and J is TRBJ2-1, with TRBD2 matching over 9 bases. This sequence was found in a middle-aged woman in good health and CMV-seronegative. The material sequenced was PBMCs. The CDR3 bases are TGTGCCAGCAGCTTGGAGCTAGCGGGATACAATGAGCAGTTCTTC. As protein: CASSLELAGYNEQFF.